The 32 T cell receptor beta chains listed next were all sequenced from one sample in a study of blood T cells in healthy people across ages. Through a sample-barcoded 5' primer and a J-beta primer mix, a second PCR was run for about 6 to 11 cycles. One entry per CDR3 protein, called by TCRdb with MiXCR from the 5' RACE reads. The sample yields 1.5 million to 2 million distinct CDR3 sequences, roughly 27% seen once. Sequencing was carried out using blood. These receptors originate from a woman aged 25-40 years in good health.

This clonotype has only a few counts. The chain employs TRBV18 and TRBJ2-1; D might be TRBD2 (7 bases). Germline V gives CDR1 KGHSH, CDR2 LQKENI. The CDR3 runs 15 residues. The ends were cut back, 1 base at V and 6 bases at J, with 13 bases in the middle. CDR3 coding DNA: TGTGCCAGCTCACCACGGGTGAGGGGGGGCAATGAGCAGTTCTTC. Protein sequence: CASSPRVRGGNEQFF. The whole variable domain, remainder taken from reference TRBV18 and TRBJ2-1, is NAGVMQNPRHLVRRRGQEARLRCSPMKGHSHVYWYRQLPEEGLKFMVYLQKENIIDESGMPKERFSAEFPKEGPSILRIQQVVRGDSAAYFCASSPRVRGGNEQFFGPGTRLTVL.

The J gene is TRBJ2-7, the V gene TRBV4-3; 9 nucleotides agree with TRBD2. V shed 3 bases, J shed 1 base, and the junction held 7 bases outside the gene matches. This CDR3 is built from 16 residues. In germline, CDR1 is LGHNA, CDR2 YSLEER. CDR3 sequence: CASSQGEAGGSYEQYF. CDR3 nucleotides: TGCGCCAGCAGCCAGGGGGAAGCGGGAGGATCCTACGAGCAGTACTTC.

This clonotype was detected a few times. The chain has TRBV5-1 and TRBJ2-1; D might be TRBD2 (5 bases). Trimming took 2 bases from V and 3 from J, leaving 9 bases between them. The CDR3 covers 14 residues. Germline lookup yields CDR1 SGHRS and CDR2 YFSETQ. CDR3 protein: CASSFGRDYNEQFF. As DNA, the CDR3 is TGCGCCAGCAGCTTCGGTCGGGACTACAATGAGCAGTTCTTC.

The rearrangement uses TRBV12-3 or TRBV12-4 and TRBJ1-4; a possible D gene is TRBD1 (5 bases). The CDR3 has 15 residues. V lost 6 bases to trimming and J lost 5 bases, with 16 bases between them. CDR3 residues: CASRLNRRGNEKLFF. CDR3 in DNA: TGTGCCAGCAGACTGAACAGGAGGGGAAATGAAAAACTGTTTTTT.

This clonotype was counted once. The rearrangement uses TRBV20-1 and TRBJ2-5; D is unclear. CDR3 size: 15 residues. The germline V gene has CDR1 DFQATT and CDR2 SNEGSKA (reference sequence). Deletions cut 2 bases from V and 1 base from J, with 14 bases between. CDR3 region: CSARSRRYPQETQYF. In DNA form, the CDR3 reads TGCAGTGCTAGATCGAGACGCTACCCCCAAGAGACCCAGTACTTC.

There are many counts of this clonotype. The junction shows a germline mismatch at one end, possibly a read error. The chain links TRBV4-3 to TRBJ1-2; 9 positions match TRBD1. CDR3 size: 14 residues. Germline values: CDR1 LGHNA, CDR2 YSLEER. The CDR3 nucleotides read TGTGCCAGCAGCCGCGACAGGGGGGGAGGCGGCTACACCTTC. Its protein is CASSRDRGGGGYTF.

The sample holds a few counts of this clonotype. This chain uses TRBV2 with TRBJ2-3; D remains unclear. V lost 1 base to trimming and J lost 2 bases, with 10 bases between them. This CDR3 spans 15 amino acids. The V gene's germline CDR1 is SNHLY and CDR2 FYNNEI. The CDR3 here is CASSEVFGLTDTQYF. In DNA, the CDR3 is TGTGCCAGCAGTGAAGTTTTTGGCCTCACAGATACGCAGTATTTT. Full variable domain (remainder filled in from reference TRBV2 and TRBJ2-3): EPEVTQTPSHQVTQMGQEVILRCVPISNHLYFYWYRQILGQKVEFLVSFYNNEISEKSEIFDDQFSVERPDGSNFTLKIRSTKLEDSAMYFCASSEVFGLTDTQYFGPGTRLTVL.

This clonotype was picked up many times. For the CDR3, the DNA is TGTGCCAGCAGTTTGGGTGACATTTACTACGAGCAGTACTTC. As protein: CASSLGDIYYEQYF. The chain is built from TRBV12-3 or TRBV12-4 and TRBJ2-4; the D is unclear. Matching the DNA end better, TRBJ2-7 makes the J call doubtful. The CDR3 contains 14 residues.

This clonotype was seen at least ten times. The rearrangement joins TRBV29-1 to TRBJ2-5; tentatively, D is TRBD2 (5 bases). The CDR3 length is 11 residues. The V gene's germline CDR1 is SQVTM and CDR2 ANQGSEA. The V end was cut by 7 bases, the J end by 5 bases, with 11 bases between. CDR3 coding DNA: TGCAGCGGAGCTCCGGGGGAGACCCAGTACTTC. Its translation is CSGAPGETQYF.

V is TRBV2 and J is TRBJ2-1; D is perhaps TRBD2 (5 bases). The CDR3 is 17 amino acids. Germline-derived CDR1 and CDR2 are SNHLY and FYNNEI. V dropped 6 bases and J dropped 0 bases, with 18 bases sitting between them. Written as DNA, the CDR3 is TGTGCCAGCAGCTACCCGCAGCGGTTGACCTCCTACAATGAGCAGTTCTTC. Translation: CASSYPQRLTSYNEQFF.

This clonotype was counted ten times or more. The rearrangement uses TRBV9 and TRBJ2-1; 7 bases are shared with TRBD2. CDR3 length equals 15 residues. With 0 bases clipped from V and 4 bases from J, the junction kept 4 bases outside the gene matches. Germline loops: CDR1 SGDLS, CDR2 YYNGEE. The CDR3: CASSVGGGRYNEQFF. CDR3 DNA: TGTGCCAGCAGCGTAGGGGGGGGAAGGTACAATGAGCAGTTCTTC.

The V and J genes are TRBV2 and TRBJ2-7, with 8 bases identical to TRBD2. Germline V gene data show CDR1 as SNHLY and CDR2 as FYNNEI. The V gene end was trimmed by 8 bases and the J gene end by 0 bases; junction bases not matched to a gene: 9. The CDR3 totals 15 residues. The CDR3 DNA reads TGTGCCAGCGGCGCCGGGAGCGGGGGCTCCTACGAGCAGTACTTC. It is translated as CASGAGSGGSYEQYF.

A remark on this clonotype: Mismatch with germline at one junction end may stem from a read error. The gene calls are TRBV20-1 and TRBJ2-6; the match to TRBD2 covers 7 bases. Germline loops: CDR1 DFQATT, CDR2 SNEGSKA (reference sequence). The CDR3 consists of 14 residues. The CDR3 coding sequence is TGCAGTGCTAGCGGGGGGACTGGGGCCGACGTCCTGACTTTC. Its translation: CSASGGTGADVLTF.

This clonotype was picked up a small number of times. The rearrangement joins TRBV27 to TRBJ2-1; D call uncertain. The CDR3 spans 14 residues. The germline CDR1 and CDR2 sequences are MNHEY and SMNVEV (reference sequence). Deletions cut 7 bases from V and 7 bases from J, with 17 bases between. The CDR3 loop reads CASKPRGLQNEQFF. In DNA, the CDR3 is TGTGCCAGCAAACCACGTGGCTTACAGAATGAGCAGTTCTTC.

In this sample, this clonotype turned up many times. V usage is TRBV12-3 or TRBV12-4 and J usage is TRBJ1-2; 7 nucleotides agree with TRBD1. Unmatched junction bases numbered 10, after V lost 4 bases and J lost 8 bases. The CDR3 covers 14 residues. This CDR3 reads CASSSTGRLGGYTF. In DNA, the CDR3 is TGTGCCAGCAGTTCGACAGGGCGACTCGGAGGCTACACCTTC.

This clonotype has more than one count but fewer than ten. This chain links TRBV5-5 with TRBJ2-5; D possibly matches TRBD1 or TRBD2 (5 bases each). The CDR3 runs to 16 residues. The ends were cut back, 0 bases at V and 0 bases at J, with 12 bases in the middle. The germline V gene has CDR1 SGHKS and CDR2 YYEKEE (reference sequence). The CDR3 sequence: CASSLATLGDQETQYF. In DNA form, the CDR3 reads TGTGCCAGCAGCTTGGCGACCCTGGGGGACCAAGAGACCCAGTACTTC.

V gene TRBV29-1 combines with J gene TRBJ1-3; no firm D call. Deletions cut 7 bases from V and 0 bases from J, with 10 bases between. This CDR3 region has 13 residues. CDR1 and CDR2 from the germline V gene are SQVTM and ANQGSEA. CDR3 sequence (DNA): TGCAGCGCTACGATAACCTCTGGAAACACCATATATTTT. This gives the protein CSATITSGNTIYF.

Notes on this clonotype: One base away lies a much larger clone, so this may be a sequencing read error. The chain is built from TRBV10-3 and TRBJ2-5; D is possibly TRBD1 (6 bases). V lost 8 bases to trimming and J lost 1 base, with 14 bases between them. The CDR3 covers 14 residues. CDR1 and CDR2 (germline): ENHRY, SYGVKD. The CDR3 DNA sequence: TGTGCCATCGCGGCTAGCAGGGGCCAAGAGACCCAGTACTTC. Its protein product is CAIAASRGQETQYF.

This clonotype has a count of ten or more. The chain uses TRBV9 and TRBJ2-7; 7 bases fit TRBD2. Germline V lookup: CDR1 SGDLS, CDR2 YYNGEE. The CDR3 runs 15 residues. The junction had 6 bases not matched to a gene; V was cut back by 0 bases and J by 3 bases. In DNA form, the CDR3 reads TGTGCCAGCAGCGTAGCAACTAGCGAGATCTACGAGCAGTACTTC. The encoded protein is CASSVATSEIYEQYF.

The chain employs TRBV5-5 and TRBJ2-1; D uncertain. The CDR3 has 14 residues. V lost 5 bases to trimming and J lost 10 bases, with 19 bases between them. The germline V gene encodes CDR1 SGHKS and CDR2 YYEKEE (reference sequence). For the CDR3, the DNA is TGTGCCAGCAGGGCGCGAGGCTCGCGAGGAGAGCAGTTCTTC. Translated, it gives CASRARGSRGEQFF.

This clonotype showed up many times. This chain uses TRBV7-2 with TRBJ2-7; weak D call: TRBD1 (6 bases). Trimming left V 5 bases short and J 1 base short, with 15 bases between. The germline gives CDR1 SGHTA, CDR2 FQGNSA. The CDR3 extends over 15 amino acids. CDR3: CASSPEGGRSYEQYF. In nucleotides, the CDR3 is TGTGCCAGCAGCCCTGAAGGGGGACGTTCCTACGAGCAGTACTTC.

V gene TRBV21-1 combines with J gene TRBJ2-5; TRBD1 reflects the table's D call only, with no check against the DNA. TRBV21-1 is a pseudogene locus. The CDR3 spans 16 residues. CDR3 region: CASSALQGTDQETQYF. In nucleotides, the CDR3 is TGTGCCAGCAGCGCACTACAGGGGACAGACCAAGAGACCCAGTACTTC.

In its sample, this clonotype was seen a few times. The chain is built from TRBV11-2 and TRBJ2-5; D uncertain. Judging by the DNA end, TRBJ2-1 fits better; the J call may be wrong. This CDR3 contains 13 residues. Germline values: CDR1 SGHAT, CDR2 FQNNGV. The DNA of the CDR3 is TGTGCCAGCAGCTTTAATATCCAAGAGACCCAGTTCTTC. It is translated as CASSFNIQETQFF.

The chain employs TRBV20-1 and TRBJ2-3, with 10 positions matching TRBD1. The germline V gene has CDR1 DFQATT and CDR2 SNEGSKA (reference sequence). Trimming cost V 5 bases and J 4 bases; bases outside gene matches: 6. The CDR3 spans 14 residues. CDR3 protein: CSASTGGSSDTQYF. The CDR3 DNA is TGCAGTGCTTCGACAGGGGGCAGTTCAGATACGCAGTATTTT.

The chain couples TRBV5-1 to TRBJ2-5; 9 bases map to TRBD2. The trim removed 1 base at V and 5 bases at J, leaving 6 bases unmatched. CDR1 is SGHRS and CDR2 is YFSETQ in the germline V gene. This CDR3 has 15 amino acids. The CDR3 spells CASSLRASGEETQYF. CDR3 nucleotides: TGCGCCAGCAGCTTGAGGGCTAGCGGGGAGGAGACCCAGTACTTC.

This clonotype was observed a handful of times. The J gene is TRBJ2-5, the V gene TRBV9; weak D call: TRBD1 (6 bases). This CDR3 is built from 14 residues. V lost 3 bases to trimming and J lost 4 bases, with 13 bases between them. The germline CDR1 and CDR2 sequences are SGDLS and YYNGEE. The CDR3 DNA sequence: TGTGCCAGCAGCGAGGGGGACGGAGCAGAGACCCAGTACTTC. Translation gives CASSEGDGAETQYF.

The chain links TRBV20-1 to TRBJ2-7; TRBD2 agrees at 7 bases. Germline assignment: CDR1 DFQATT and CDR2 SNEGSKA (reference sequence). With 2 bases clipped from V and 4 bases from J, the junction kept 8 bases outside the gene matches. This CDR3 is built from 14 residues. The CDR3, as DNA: TGCAGTGCTAGATCAAGGCGGGAGAGGTACGAGCAGTACTTC. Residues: CSARSRRERYEQYF.

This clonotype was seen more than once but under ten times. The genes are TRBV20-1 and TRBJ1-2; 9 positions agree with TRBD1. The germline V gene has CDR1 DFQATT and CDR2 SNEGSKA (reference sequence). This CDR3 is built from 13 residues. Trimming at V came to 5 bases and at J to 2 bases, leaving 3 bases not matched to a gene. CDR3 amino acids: CSAGTGTNYGYTF. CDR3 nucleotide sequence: TGCAGTGCTGGGACAGGGACGAACTATGGCTACACCTTC.

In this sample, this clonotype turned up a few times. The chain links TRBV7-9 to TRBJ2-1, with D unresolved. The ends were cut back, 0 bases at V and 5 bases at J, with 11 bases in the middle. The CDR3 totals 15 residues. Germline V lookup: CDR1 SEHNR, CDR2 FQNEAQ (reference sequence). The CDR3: CASSLAAVSHNEQFF. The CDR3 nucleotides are TGTGCCAGCAGCTTAGCGGCGGTCAGCCACAATGAGCAGTTCTTC.

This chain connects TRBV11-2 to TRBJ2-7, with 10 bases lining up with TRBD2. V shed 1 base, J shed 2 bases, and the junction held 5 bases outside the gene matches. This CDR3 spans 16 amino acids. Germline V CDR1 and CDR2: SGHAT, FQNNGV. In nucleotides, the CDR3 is TGTGCCAGCAGCTTAGTCGGTAGCGGGGGGCCCTACGAGCAGTACTTC. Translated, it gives CASSLVGSGGPYEQYF.

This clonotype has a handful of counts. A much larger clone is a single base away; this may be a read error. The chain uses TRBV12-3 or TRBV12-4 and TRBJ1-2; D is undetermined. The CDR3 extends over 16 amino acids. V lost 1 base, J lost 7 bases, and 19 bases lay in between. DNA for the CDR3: TGTGCCAGCAGTTTAGGCGCCGGAGGACTTGGATGTGGCTACACCTTC. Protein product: CASSLGAGGLGCGYTF.

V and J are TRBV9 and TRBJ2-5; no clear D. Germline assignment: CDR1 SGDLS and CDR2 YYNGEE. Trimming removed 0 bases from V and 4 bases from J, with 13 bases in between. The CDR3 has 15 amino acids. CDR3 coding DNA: TGTGCCAGCAGCGTAGATGGGGTAGGGCCAGAGACCCAGTACTTC. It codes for CASSVDGVGPETQYF.